A selection of T cell receptor beta chains follows, all from one sample in a study of cytomegalovirus exposure and HLA in healthy donors. Sequencing used immunoSEQ multiplex PCR; TCRdb keeps in-frame clones, though not all of them. Altogether about 150,000 clones are present, more than 8% being singletons, with the ten largest covering 1.5% to 2%. The sample taken for sequencing was PBMCs. Receptors originate from a man aged 50-60 years in good health and CMV-seronegative. The CDR3 runs from the conserved cysteine through the conserved F or W. A D gene is named only where the DNA matches it firmly. Rows give clone size only sometimes, using once, few, many, or a class for an expanded clone.

>TRBV7-9|-|-|TRBJ2-2
TGTGCCAGCAGCCAGAACAGGGTAGGCACCGGGGAGCTGTTTTTT
CASSQNRVGTGELFF
>TRBV7-9|-|-|TRBJ1-2
TGTGCCAGCAGTCACGATGTTAGGGGTTATGGCTACACCTTC
CASSHDVRGYGYTF
>TRBV27|TRBD1|few|TRBJ1-2
TGTGCCAGCAGTTTCGACGTTGGGGACAGATCTAGCCCAACCGGCTACACCTTC
CASSFDVGDRSSPTGYTF
>TRBV2|TRBD1|-|TRBJ1-2
TGTGCCAGCAGCGTAGGGACAGTGGGTGGCTACACCTTC
CASSVGTVGGYTF
>TRBV6-5|TRBD1|few|TRBJ1-2
TGTGCCAGCAGACAACCGGGACAGGGCGGCTATGGCTACACCTTC
CASRQPGQGGYGYTF
>TRBV7-6|-|few|TRBJ1-2
TGTGCCAGCAGCTCCCAGACAAGGCTACTCTATGGCTACACCTTC
CASSSQTRLLYGYTF
>TRBV4-1|TRBD2|few|TRBJ2-3
TGCGCCAGCAGCCCCAAGGGACGGGAGGGCACAGATACGCAGTATTTT
CASSPKGREGTDTQYF
>TRBV19|-|-|TRBJ1-2
TGTGCCAGTAGTATCCACCGGCCCCGGACACCCTTATTCGCCTTC
CASSIHRPRTPLFAF
>TRBV11-2|TRBD2|-|TRBJ2-3
TGTGCCAGCAGCTTAGAGGGACGGCGGGGGGGCACAGATACGCAGTATTTT
CASSLEGRRGGTDTQYF
>TRBV5-6|TRBD1|-|TRBJ2-7
TGTGCCAGCAGCTACGACAGGGCGTTCAACGAGCAGTACTTC
CASSYDRAFNEQYF